The next 17 T cell receptor beta chains were all read from a single sample in a study of cytotoxic CD8 clonotypes in ibrutinib-treated CLL. Assay used: immunoSEQ multiplex PCR; TCRdb lists only in-frame clones, some missing. The sample lists around 92,000 clones, 60% to 80% occurring once. The input for sequencing was PBMCs, taken after 24 months of ibrutinib treatment. The receptor source for this set is a human donor with chronic lymphocytic leukemia.

CDR3 sequence reads: CASSPFVGWGTEAFF. The CDR3 coding sequence is TGTGCCAGCAGTCCCTTTGTGGGCTGGGGCACTGAAGCTTTCTTT. The rearrangement links TRBV28 to TRBJ1-1; unclear D gene. CDR1 is MDHEN and CDR2 is SYDVKM in the germline V gene. The CDR3 has 15 amino acids. The V end was cut by 5 bases, the J end by 4 bases, with 17 bases between.

This clone appeared once. CDR3 coding DNA: TGTGCCAGCAGCTTAGCGAGGGGACTAGCGGGGTCCAATGAGCAGTTCTTC. It codes for CASSLARGLAGSNEQFF. The gene calls are TRBV7-8 and TRBJ2-1, with 13 bases lining up with TRBD2. This CDR3 has 17 residues. After removal of 0 bases from V and 6 bases from J, the junction contained 5 bases not matched to a gene. The germline V gene has CDR1 SGHVS and CDR2 FQNEAQ.

The chain uses TRBV5-8 and TRBJ2-5; TRBD2 is a possible D gene (7 bases). The CDR3 has 14 amino acids. Germline V gene lookup returns CDR1 SGHTS and CDR2 YDEGEE. V was clipped by 7 bases and J by 5 bases, with 18 bases between them. The CDR3 coding sequence is TGTGCCAGCGGAAAGGGGGAGGGCCGGGAGACCCAGTACTTC. Protein sequence: CASGKGEGRETQYF.

The V call is TRBV2, the J call TRBJ1-2; unclear D gene. This CDR3 contains 12 residues. Germline V gene sequence: CDR1 SNHLY, CDR2 FYNNEI. Trimming stripped 3 bases from V and 3 bases from J, with 5 bases between. Written as DNA, the CDR3 is TGTGCCAGCAGTGAGTCGGACTATGGCTACACCTTC. Translation gives CASSESDYGYTF.

The CDR3 coding sequence is TGTGCCAGCACCACAGGGGGCACAGATACGCAGTATTTT. It yields the protein CASTTGGTDTQYF. The chain recombines TRBV28 with TRBJ2-3, with 7 positions matching TRBD1. CDR1 and CDR2 from the germline V gene are MDHEN and SYDVKM. The V and J ends lost 7 bases and 1 base, in that order; junction bases with no gene match: 2. The CDR3 is 13 residues long.

J is TRBJ2-2 and V is TRBV19, with 7 bases that match TRBD2. The V and J ends lost 5 bases and 6 bases, in that order; junction bases with no gene match: 15. Germline V CDR1 and CDR2: LNHDA, SQIVND (reference sequence). CDR3 length equals 17 residues. The CDR3 DNA reads as TGTGCCAGTAGTGCCCAAGGGGAGGCGGGAGAAGCCGGGGAGCTGTTTTTT. Translating it yields CASSAQGEAGEAGELFF.

This clone was counted ten times or more. The chain has TRBV7-2 and TRBJ1-4; TRBD1 is a possible D gene (6 bases). The CDR3 totals 15 residues. V was trimmed by 5 bases and J by 8 bases, leaving 18 bases between them. From germline, CDR1 is SGHTA and CDR2 FQGNSA. CDR3 region: CASSPTGRIGEKLFF. In DNA, the CDR3 is TGTGCCAGCAGCCCGACAGGTCGGATCGGGGAAAAACTGTTTTTT.

The chain has TRBV30 and TRBJ1-3; TRBD1 matches 9 bases. The V gene end was trimmed by 5 bases and the J gene end by 5 bases; junction bases not matched to a gene: 7. Germline CDR1 and CDR2: GTSNPN and SVGIG (reference sequence). CDR3 size: 14 residues. CDR3 bases: TGTGCCTGGGATTCACAGGGGGCAAGAAACACCATATATTTT. The encoded protein is CAWDSQGARNTIYF.

The J gene is TRBJ2-7, the V gene TRBV29-1; 7 nucleotides agree with TRBD1. The V and J ends lost 2 bases and 2 bases, in that order; junction bases with no gene match: 3. The CDR3 runs to 13 residues. Looked up from germline, CDR1 is SQVTM and CDR2 is ANQGSEA. CDR3 residues: CSVELQGAYEQYF. The CDR3 coding sequence is TGCAGCGTTGAACTCCAGGGGGCCTACGAGCAGTACTTC.

The chain links TRBV28 to TRBJ1-4; no firm D call. This CDR3 has 17 residues. Trimming left V 2 bases short and J 6 bases short, with 19 bases between. CDR1 is MDHEN, CDR2 SYDVKM, per germline. The CDR3 coding sequence is TGTGCCAGCAGTTTACAAGGTTCGGGAATTCAGGATGAAAAACTGTTTTTT. This encodes CASSLQGSGIQDEKLFF. The complete variable domain, with remaining parts taken from reference TRBV28 and TRBJ1-4, reads DVKVTQSSRYLVKRTGEKVFLECVQDMDHENMFWYRQDPGLGLRLIYFSYDVKMKEKGDIPEGYSVSREKKERFSLILESASTNQTSMYLCASSLQGSGIQDEKLFFGSGTQLSVL.

V usage is TRBV6-4 and J usage is TRBJ2-2; D possibly corresponds to TRBD2 (5 bases). With 4 bases removed from V and 5 bases from J, the gap between germline ends came to 14 bases. Germline V gene data show CDR1 as MRHNA and CDR2 as SNTAGT. The CDR3 is 15 amino acids. The CDR3 sequence: CASSASGRPTGELFF. The CDR3 nucleotides read TGTGCCAGCAGTGCAAGCGGTAGACCTACCGGGGAGCTGTTTTTT.

This chain connects TRBV7-8 to TRBJ2-1; tentatively, D is TRBD2 (6 bases). V was shortened by 6 bases and J by 3 bases, with 18 bases between the two germline ends. The CDR3 consists of 16 residues. Germline values: CDR1 SGHVS, CDR2 FQNEAQ. The CDR3: CASSYFGRGLYNEQFF. DNA for the CDR3: TGTGCCAGCAGTTATTTCGGAAGGGGACTCTACAATGAGCAGTTCTTC.

The rearrangement joins TRBV29-1 to TRBJ2-1, with 8 bases lining up with TRBD1. J lost 7 bases, V lost 7 bases, and 15 bases had no gene match. CDR3 length: 15 amino acids. Germline lookup yields CDR1 SQVTM and CDR2 ANQGSEA. CDR3 DNA: TGCAGCGGACGACAGGGGCCATTTGGGGCGAATGAGCAGTTCTTC. This sequence encodes CSGRQGPFGANEQFF.

The chain joins TRBV6-4 to TRBJ1-4; the D is unclear. Trimming cost V 3 bases and J 8 bases, with 16 bases left between them. The CDR3 contains 15 residues. The germline gives CDR1 MRHNA, CDR2 SNTAGT. Here the CDR3 DNA reads TGTGCCAGCAGTGATTCCATGAGGATCGGCGAAAAACTGTTTTTT. Translating gives CASSDSMRIGEKLFF.

The chain carries TRBV6-1 and TRBJ2-1; 11 bases are shared with TRBD2. The V gene end was trimmed by 1 base and the J gene end by 10 bases; junction bases not matched to a gene: 9. The germline V gene has CDR1 MNHNS and CDR2 SASEGT. The CDR3 totals 16 residues. CDR3 nucleotides: TGTGCCAGCAGTGAAGGGGTAGCGGGAGGGCAGGAAGAGCAGTTCTTC. Residues: CASSEGVAGGQEEQFF.

This clone was seen a single time. This chain links TRBV6-5 with TRBJ2-7, with D perhaps assigned TRBD1 or TRBD2 (5 bases each). V was clipped by 9 bases and J by 1 base, with 16 bases between them. The CDR3 is made up of 14 amino acids. CDR1 and CDR2 (germline): MNHEY, SVGAGI. CDR3 nucleotide sequence: TGTGCCAGTCGACCGGGACCTTATTCCTACGAGCAGTACTTC. Amino acid sequence: CASRPGPYSYEQYF.

In its sample, this clone was seen once. V and J are TRBV27 and TRBJ2-2, with 11 bases matching TRBD1. CDR1 and CDR2 (germline): MNHEY, SMNVEV (reference sequence). Germline trimming cut 5 bases from V and 6 bases from J; bases unmatched to any gene: 5. The CDR3 contains 15 residues. The CDR3 spells CASSPPGQGAGELFF. The CDR3 DNA reads as TGTGCCAGCAGTCCCCCGGGACAGGGGGCCGGGGAGCTGTTTTTT.